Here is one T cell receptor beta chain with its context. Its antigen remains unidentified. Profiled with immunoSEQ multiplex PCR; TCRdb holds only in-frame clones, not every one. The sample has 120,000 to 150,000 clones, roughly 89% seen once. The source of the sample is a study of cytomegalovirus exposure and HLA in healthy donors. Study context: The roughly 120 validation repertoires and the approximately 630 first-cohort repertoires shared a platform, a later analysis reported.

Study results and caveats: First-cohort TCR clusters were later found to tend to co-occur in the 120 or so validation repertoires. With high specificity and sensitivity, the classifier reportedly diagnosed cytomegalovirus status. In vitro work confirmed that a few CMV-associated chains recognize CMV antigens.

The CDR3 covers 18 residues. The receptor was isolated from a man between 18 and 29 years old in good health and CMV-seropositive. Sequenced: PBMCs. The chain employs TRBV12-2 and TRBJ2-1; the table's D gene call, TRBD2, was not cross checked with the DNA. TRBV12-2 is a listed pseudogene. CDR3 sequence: CASRSARTSRGGSNEQFF. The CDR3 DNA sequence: TGTGCAAGTCGCTCCGCCCGGACTAGCCGGGGGGGTAGCAATGAGCAGTTCTTC.